Shown below are 30 T cell receptor beta chains from a single sample sequenced in a study of blood T cell repertoires in COVID-19. TCRdb keeps only in-frame clones here, not all; method: immunoSEQ multiplex PCR. The sample includes hundreds of thousands of clones, about 80% seen only once; the top ten take approximately 5%. The sample was peripheral blood. Source of these receptors: an elderly woman with active or convalescent COVID-19.

CDR3 protein: CAWSVNSAGGGEQYF. The CDR3 nucleotides read TGTGCCTGGAGTGTAAATAGCGCGGGAGGCGGCGAGCAGTACTTC. J is TRBJ2-7 and V is TRBV30; 8 nucleotides match TRBD2. V was clipped by 0 bases and J by 6 bases; unmatched bases: 10. Germline V gene data show CDR1 as GTSNPN and CDR2 as SVGIG (reference sequence). The CDR3 consists of 15 residues.

The V and J genes are TRBV9 and TRBJ1-1; D is perhaps TRBD1 (5 bases). V lost 0 bases and J lost 0, with 15 bases in between. The CDR3 consists of 17 residues. The germline V gene encodes CDR1 SGDLS and CDR2 YYNGEE. CDR3 loop: CASSVGYWEGMNTEAFF. CDR3 coding DNA: TGTGCCAGCAGCGTAGGGTATTGGGAGGGGATGAACACTGAAGCTTTCTTT.

CDR3 in amino acids: CASSEGQGMNSPLHF. In DNA, the CDR3 is TGTGCCAGCAGTGAAGGACAGGGGATGAATTCACCCCTCCACTTT. The chain combines TRBV6-1 with TRBJ1-6, with 8 positions matching TRBD1. Germline V gene sequence: CDR1 MNHNS, CDR2 SASEGT. This CDR3 is 15 amino acids long. Trimming removed 1 base from V and 7 bases from J; junction bases left unmatched: 3.

This chain connects TRBV3-1 (or the pseudogene TRBV3-2) to TRBJ1-4; 9 nucleotides line up with TRBD1. Trimming at V came to 4 bases and at J to 1 base, leaving 4 bases not matched to a gene. This CDR3 is built from 16 residues. CDR1 and CDR2 from the germline V gene are LGHDT and YNNKEL (reference sequence). The CDR3 nucleotides read TGTGCCAGCAGCCTTCGACAGGGGGTAACTAATGAAAAACTGTTTTTT. Its protein is CASSLRQGVTNEKLFF.

The chain links TRBV3-1 (or the pseudogene TRBV3-2) to TRBJ1-3; possible D gene TRBD1, 6 bases. The CDR3 length is 18 residues. V was pared by 6 bases and J by 0 bases, with 21 bases between. Germline V gene sequence: CDR1 LGHDT, CDR2 YNNKEL (reference sequence). CDR3 region: CASRDRQIPSSSGNTIYF. In DNA form, the CDR3 reads TGTGCCAGCAGGGACAGACAGATTCCCTCATCCTCTGGAAACACCATATATTTT.

The chain carries TRBV28 and TRBJ2-1, with 10 bases that match TRBD2. Germline assignment: CDR1 MDHEN and CDR2 SYDVKM. V lost 6 bases to trimming and J lost 4 bases; unmatched junction nucleotides: 6. The CDR3 contains 15 residues. CDR3 coding DNA: TGTGCCAGCAGCGATACTAGCGGGGAGTACAATGAGCAGTTCTTC. It yields the protein CASSDTSGEYNEQFF.

V gene TRBV19 combines with J gene TRBJ2-7; TRBD2 aligns across 7 bases. The V gene end was trimmed by 3 bases and the J gene end by 6 bases; junction bases not matched to a gene: 5. The CDR3 is 13 residues long. Germline assignment: CDR1 LNHDA and CDR2 SQIVND (reference sequence). This CDR3 reads CASSMAAGLEQYF. CDR3 nucleotide sequence: TGTGCCAGTAGTATGGCAGCGGGGCTCGAGCAGTACTTC.

This chain joins TRBV4-1 and TRBJ2-1, with TRBD2 identical over 11 bases. V was clipped by 2 bases and J by 2 bases; unmatched bases: 8. From germline, CDR1 is MGHRA and CDR2 YSYEKL. The CDR3 has 18 residues. In nucleotides, the CDR3 is TGCGCCAGCAGCCAATCGGCTAGCGGGGGGATCACCTACAATGAGCAGTTCTTC. Translating it yields CASSQSASGGITYNEQFF.

This clone was seen more than once but under ten times. This chain joins TRBV24-1 and TRBJ1-2; D gene ambiguous. Germline V gives CDR1 KGHDR, CDR2 SFDVKD. The CDR3 totals 13 residues. V was cut by 2 bases and J by 3 bases, with 6 bases left in between. The CDR3 is CATSDSKYYGYTF. Written as DNA, the CDR3 is TGTGCCACCAGTGATTCTAAGTACTATGGCTACACCTTC.

V usage is TRBV5-1 and J usage is TRBJ2-3; D gene uncertain. V shed 4 bases and J shed 2 bases, with 11 bases lying between them. The CDR3 covers 14 residues. Per the germline V gene, CDR1 is SGHRS and CDR2 is YFSETQ. The CDR3, as DNA: TGCGCCAGCAGCCAGAGGTCAAACACAGATACGCAGTATTTT. Encoded protein: CASSQRSNTDTQYF.

The genes are TRBV19 and TRBJ2-1; 8 bases match TRBD1. CDR3 length: 16 amino acids. V was pared by 4 bases and J by 1 base, with 6 bases of the junction left unmatched. CDR1 and CDR2 from the germline V gene are LNHDA and SQIVND (reference sequence). CDR3 in amino acids: CASSTYRGRSYNEQFF. CDR3 sequence (DNA): TGTGCCAGTAGTACATACAGGGGGAGGTCCTACAATGAGCAGTTCTTC.

The chain employs TRBV3-1 (or the pseudogene TRBV3-2) and TRBJ1-6; the D gene is possibly TRBD1 (5 bases). Germline CDR1 and CDR2: LGHDT and YNNKEL (reference sequence). The CDR3 sequence is 15 residues long. V lost 2 bases to trimming and J lost 6 bases, with 11 bases between them. CDR3 amino acids: CASSQPGLTNSPLHF. The CDR3 bases are TGTGCCAGCAGCCAACCGGGACTGACTAATTCACCCCTCCACTTT.

This clone was counted once. The rearrangement links TRBV3-1 (or the pseudogene TRBV3-2) to TRBJ2-5, with 9 bases identical to TRBD2. Germline loops: CDR1 LGHDT, CDR2 YNNKEL (reference sequence). V gave up 4 bases and J gave up 5 bases; unmatched junction bases: 8. The CDR3 consists of 15 residues. The CDR3 loop reads CASSLGVAGDETQYF. The CDR3 DNA reads as TGTGCCAGCAGCCTGGGAGTAGCGGGAGACGAGACCCAGTACTTC.

The V and J genes are TRBV7-8 and TRBJ1-6, with 7 bases identical to TRBD1. Germline CDR1 and CDR2: SGHVS and FQNEAQ. CDR3 length equals 15 residues. J was trimmed by 7 bases and V by 4 bases; bases with no gene match: 7. CDR3 protein: CASSSDRVGNSPLHF. CDR3 sequence (DNA): TGTGCCAGCAGCTCCGACAGGGTCGGGAATTCACCCCTCCACTTT. The full variable domain, rest sourced from reference TRBV7-8 and TRBJ1-6, is GAGVSQSPRYKVAKRGQDVALRCDPISGHVSLFWYQQALGQGPEFLTYFQNEAQLDKSGLPSDRFFAERPEGSVSTLKIQRTQQEDSAVYLCASSSDRVGNSPLHFGNGTRLTVT.

The chain has TRBV6-5 and TRBJ1-1, with unresolved D. The V gene lost 8 bases and the J gene lost 5 bases, with 12 bases spanning the gap. The germline V gene has CDR1 MNHEY and CDR2 SVGAGI. The CDR3 covers 12 residues. The CDR3, as DNA: TGTGCCAGCCGGAGGGCGGGAACTGAAGCTTTCTTT. Protein product: CASRRAGTEAFF.

The rearrangement uses TRBV19 and TRBJ2-6; 8 bases match TRBD1. CDR1 LNHDA and CDR2 SQIVND come from the germline V gene (reference sequence). The V gene end was trimmed by 5 bases and the J gene end by 1 base; junction bases not matched to a gene: 10. The CDR3 covers 18 residues. The CDR3 DNA reads as TGTGCCAGTAGTTCGGCCGGCAGGGGGCGATCTGGGGCCAACGTCCTGACTTTC. Translated, it gives CASSSAGRGRSGANVLTF.

This clone was seen a single time. This chain connects TRBV6-1 to TRBJ2-5, with 7 positions matching TRBD2. V lost 1 base, J lost 2 bases, and 7 bases stayed unmatched. CDR1 and CDR2 (germline): MNHNS, SASEGT. The CDR3 extends over 16 amino acids. This CDR3 is CASSEGQGTTQETQYF. CDR3 nucleotide sequence: TGTGCCAGCAGTGAAGGCCAAGGGACTACTCAAGAGACCCAGTACTTC.

This clone was recorded once. The chain uses TRBV5-1 and TRBJ2-2, with TRBD1 matching over 9 bases. Germline V gives CDR1 SGHRS, CDR2 YFSETQ. The CDR3 sequence is 18 residues long. V lost 4 bases to trimming and J lost 2 bases; unmatched junction nucleotides: 12. This CDR3 is CASSPSTDRGLNTGELFF. The DNA of the CDR3 is TGCGCCAGCAGCCCATCGACGGACAGGGGTTTAAACACCGGGGAGCTGTTTTTT.

This clone has just a few counts. This CDR3 reads CAWRKTGGMGQPQHF. The CDR3 region has the DNA TGTGCCTGGAGGAAAACAGGGGGCATGGGGCAGCCCCAGCATTTT. The chain has TRBV30 and TRBJ1-5, with 9 bases matching TRBD1. The CDR3 sequence is 15 residues long. Unmatched junction bases numbered 10, after V lost 3 bases and J lost 7 bases. Germline V gene sequence: CDR1 GTSNPN, CDR2 SVGIG (reference sequence).

The chain carries TRBV28 and TRBJ2-2, with 13 nucleotides matching TRBD2. Looked up from germline, CDR1 is MDHEN and CDR2 is SYDVKM. V lost 7 bases and J lost 4; bases outside the gene matches: 6. The CDR3 length is 16 residues. DNA of the CDR3: TGTGCCAGCACTCCGGGACTAGCGGGGCTCACCGGGGAGCTGTTTTTT. Protein: CASTPGLAGLTGELFF.

This clone was counted a single time. The rearrangement joins TRBV19 to TRBJ1-1; perhaps TRBD1 as D (6 bases). This CDR3 region has 12 residues. V lost 5 bases, J lost 11 bases, and 15 bases lay in between. In germline, CDR1 is LNHDA, CDR2 SQIVND (reference sequence). The CDR3: CASSLRQDKAFF. CDR3 bases: TGTGCCAGTAGTTTAAGACAGGACAAGGCTTTCTTT.

The CDR3 reads CASRPGQGNYEQYF. In nucleotides, the CDR3 is TGTGCCAGCAGACCCGGACAGGGAAACTACGAGCAGTACTTC. The gene calls are TRBV28 and TRBJ2-7, with TRBD1 identical over 8 bases. Per germline, CDR1 MDHEN and CDR2 SYDVKM. This CDR3 comprises 14 residues. The trim removed 6 bases at V and 3 bases at J, leaving 7 bases unmatched.

V gene TRBV30 combines with J gene TRBJ1-1; tentative D call: TRBD1 (6 bases). The CDR3 contains 13 residues. Trimming shortened V by 2 bases and J by 7 bases, and 14 bases separated the two germline ends. Per germline, CDR1 GTSNPN and CDR2 SVGIG (reference sequence). As DNA, the CDR3 is TGTGCCTGGAGTAAGACAAGGGGGAATGAAGCTTTCTTT. It is translated as CAWSKTRGNEAFF.

This clone occurred once. The rearrangement links TRBV9 to TRBJ2-3, with TRBD2 identical over 7 bases. CDR1 is SGDLS and CDR2 is YYNGEE in the germline V gene. The J segment lost 2 bases and the V segment lost 2 bases, leaving 8 bases of the junction unmatched. The CDR3 sequence is 16 residues long. The CDR3 sequence: CASSVGLAAYTDTQYF. The DNA of the CDR3 is TGTGCCAGCAGCGTCGGTCTAGCGGCTTACACAGATACGCAGTATTTT.

The V call is TRBV2, the J call TRBJ2-7; 8 bases map to TRBD2. The CDR3 totals 14 residues. The trim removed 7 bases at V and 3 bases at J, leaving 8 bases unmatched. Germline CDR1 reads SNHLY; CDR2 reads FYNNEI. CDR3 sequence reads: CASTELAESYEQYF. DNA for the CDR3: TGTGCCAGCACCGAACTAGCGGAAAGCTACGAGCAGTACTTC.

This rearrangement joins TRBV11-2 to TRBJ2-1, with 10 bases fitting TRBD1. Per the germline V gene, CDR1 is SGHAT and CDR2 is FQNNGV. This CDR3 is built from 17 residues. V lost 3 bases, J lost 1 base, and 6 bases stayed unmatched. In nucleotides, the CDR3 is TGTGCCAGCAGCTTTTATGGGGACAGGGGATCCTACAATGAGCAGTTCTTC. Protein sequence: CASSFYGDRGSYNEQFF.

This chain uses TRBV2 with TRBJ2-2; 12 positions agree with TRBD2. V lost 8 bases to trimming and J lost 7 bases; unmatched junction nucleotides: 8. The CDR3 loop spans 15 amino acids. The germline CDR1 and CDR2 sequences are SNHLY and FYNNEI. CDR3 amino acids: CASGRLAGAGGELFF. CDR3 coding DNA: TGTGCCAGCGGGAGACTAGCGGGAGCGGGCGGGGAGCTGTTTTTT.

The chain joins TRBV4-2 to TRBJ2-1; D call uncertain. Trimming removed 0 bases from V and 12 bases from J, with 12 bases in between. Germline V gene sequence: CDR1 LGHNA, CDR2 YNFKEQ. The CDR3 loop spans 13 amino acids. The CDR3 coding sequence is TGTGCCAGCAGCCAAGACCCTAGTTTTGGGCAGTTCTTC. Protein sequence: CASSQDPSFGQFF.

This chain uses TRBV28 with TRBJ1-6; D not certain. Trimming removed 5 bases from V and 7 bases from J, with 9 bases in between. CDR1 is MDHEN and CDR2 is SYDVKM in the germline V gene. This CDR3 is 13 amino acids long. CDR3 sequence (DNA): TGTGCCAGCAGTGGAGAGGTGAATTCACCCCTCCACTTT. It encodes CASSGEVNSPLHF.

The chain has TRBV15 and TRBJ2-5; 7 positions match TRBD1. V was pared by 3 bases and J by 1 base, with 5 bases of the junction left unmatched. Per the germline V gene, CDR1 is LNHNV and CDR2 is YYDKDF (reference sequence). There are 15 residues in the CDR3. CDR3 bases: TGTGCCACCAGCAGCCCGGGACAGATCCAAGAGACCCAGTACTTC. Its translation: CATSSPGQIQETQYF.